This T cell receptor beta chain was obtained from a study of blood T cell repertoires in COVID-19. Study at large: Donors in the United States, Italy and Spain gave samples during acute or convalescent COVID-19. Sample material is recorded as cDNA or gDNA derived from T cells, B-cell-depleted T cells, or PBMCs.

Authors' methods: Reference gene primer amplification yielded estimated nucleated cell counts. Clones were read by immunoSEQ multiplex PCR, and TCRdb kept only the in-frame ones, dropping some. V and J calls and clone size are those listed in that table; D and trimming were worked out from the DNA. This sample has over 35,000 clones; more than 80% occur once, and the top ten carry approximately 8%. The germline gives CDR1 KGHSH, CDR2 LQKENI. The CDR3 length is 14 residues. V gave up 3 bases and J gave up 8 bases, with 13 bases separating them. The chain carries TRBV18 and TRBJ1-4; D might be TRBD1 (5 bases). This clonotype originated in a man aged 55 to 70 with active COVID-19. Sequencing was performed on peripheral blood. In nucleotides, the CDR3 is TGTGCCAGCTCACCTCTCCCCCGGGGGGAAAAACTGTTTTTT. Amino acid sequence: CASSPLPRGEKLFF. Full variable domain (missing parts from reference TRBV18 and TRBJ1-4): NAGVMQNPRHLVRRRGQEARLRCSPMKGHSHVYWYRQLPEEGLKFMVYLQKENIIDESGMPKERFSAEFPKEGPSILRIQQVVRGDSAAYFCASSPLPRGEKLFFGSGTQLSVL.